Listed below are T cell receptor beta chains from one sample, sequenced in a study of blood T cell repertoires in COVID-19. Method: immunoSEQ multiplex PCR; TCRdb's copy keeps in-frame clones and lacks some. Among approximately 330,000 clones listed, nearly 90% were seen once. The sequencing sample was made of peripheral blood. These receptor sequences come from a woman aged 40 to 55 with COVID-19, enrolled during active disease. The CDR3 runs from the conserved cysteine through the conserved F or W. Fields, in order: V gene, CDR3 length, J gene, clone size, D gene, CDR3 protein, CDR3 DNA. A D gene is named only where the DNA matches it firmly. A row's size may be missing; if present it is once, few, many or a size class.

V: TRBV18; length: 15; J: TRBJ2-1; size: -; D: -; CDR3: CASSPSGPTYNEQFF; DNA: TGTGCCAGCTCACCGTCAGGTCCCACCTACAATGAGCAGTTCTTC
V: TRBV7-6; length: 16; J: TRBJ2-1; size: -; D: -; CDR3: CASSLVSDGGYNEQFF; DNA: TGTGCCAGCAGCTTAGTGTCAGACGGAGGCTACAATGAGCAGTTCTTC
V: TRBV19; length: 16; J: TRBJ2-3; size: -; D: TRBD1; CDR3: CASSTRTGDFTDTQYF; DNA: TGTGCCAGTAGTACCAGGACAGGGGACTTCACAGATACGCAGTATTTT
V: TRBV7-9; length: 15; J: TRBJ2-7; size: -; D: TRBD2; CDR3: CASSLNAAGAHEQYF; DNA: TGTGCCAGCAGCTTAAACGCAGCGGGGGCGCACGAGCAGTACTTC
V: TRBV5-1; length: 14; J: TRBJ2-5; size: -; D: TRBD2; CDR3: CASSSQRGQETQYF; DNA: TGCGCCAGCAGCTCCCAGCGGGGGCAAGAGACCCAGTACTTC
V: TRBV25-1; length: 16; J: TRBJ2-4; size: -; D: TRBD1; CDR3: CASSDSIDRGKNIQYF; DNA: TGTGCCAGCAGTGATTCAATTGACAGGGGGAAAAACATTCAGTACTTC
V: TRBV19; length: 15; J: TRBJ2-1; size: -; D: -; CDR3: CASSRFPEGVGEQFF; DNA: TGTGCCAGTAGTAGGTTCCCAGAAGGGGTAGGTGAGCAGTTCTTC
V: TRBV19; length: 18; J: TRBJ1-2; size: -; D: -; CDR3: CASSSEGFRNPLNYGYTF; DNA: TGTGCCAGTAGTTCCGAGGGATTCAGAAACCCTCTTAACTATGGCTACACCTTC
V: TRBV15; length: 15; J: TRBJ1-1; size: -; D: TRBD1; CDR3: CATSRDGQGDWEAFF; DNA: TGTGCCACCAGCAGAGACGGACAGGGCGACTGGGAAGCTTTCTTT
V: TRBV15; length: 16; J: TRBJ2-2; size: -; D: -; CDR3: CATSRDRGLRDGELFF; DNA: TGTGCCACCAGCAGAGATCGAGGGCTGAGAGACGGGGAGCTGTTTTTT
V: TRBV18; length: 16; J: TRBJ1-5; size: -; D: -; CDR3: CASSPLSGGAEQPQHF; DNA: TGTGCCAGCTCACCACTGTCTGGGGGCGCAGAACAGCCCCAGCATTTT
V: TRBV10-3; length: 15; J: TRBJ1-5; size: -; D: -; CDR3: CAISAGGTSNQPQHF; DNA: TGTGCCATCAGCGCCGGAGGGACTAGCAATCAGCCCCAGCATTTT
V: TRBV18; length: 16; J: TRBJ2-3; size: -; D: -; CDR3: CASSQNPGPGADTQYF; DNA: TGTGCCAGCTCACAGAATCCGGGCCCCGGGGCAGATACGCAGTATTTT
V: TRBV24-1; length: 15; J: TRBJ1-4; size: few; D: -; CDR3: CATSDPDSFPEKLFF; DNA: TGTGCCACCAGTGACCCGGACAGCTTTCCTGAAAAACTGTTTTTT
V: TRBV10-3; length: 13; J: TRBJ1-1; size: -; D: -; CDR3: CAISVSGNTEAFF; DNA: TGTGCCATCAGTGTATCAGGGAACACTGAAGCTTTCTTT
V: TRBV19; length: 16; J: TRBJ2-3; size: -; D: -; CDR3: CASSSPRGARRDTQYF; DNA: TGTGCCAGTAGTAGTCCCCGGGGGGCGAGACGCGATACGCAGTATTTT
V: TRBV5-1; length: 14; J: TRBJ2-3; size: -; D: -; CDR3: CASSLGLDTDTQYF; DNA: TGCGCCAGCAGCTTGGGGCTTGACACAGATACGCAGTATTTT
V: TRBV7-2; length: 14; J: TRBJ2-7; size: -; D: TRBD2; CDR3: CASSSGGSSYEQYF; DNA: TGTGCCAGTTCTAGCGGGGGTAGCTCCTACGAGCAGTACTTC
V: TRBV6-4; length: 16; J: TRBJ1-2; size: -; D: TRBD1; CDR3: CASSDSVGRTGDGYTF; DNA: TGTGCCAGCAGTGACTCCGTCGGCAGGACAGGAGATGGCTACACCTTC
V: TRBV5-5; length: 16; J: TRBJ1-6; size: -; D: -; CDR3: CASSLVPVPGNSPLHF; DNA: TGTGCCAGCAGCTTGGTTCCGGTACCAGGAAATTCACCCCTCCACTTT
V: TRBV19; length: 14; J: TRBJ2-5; size: -; D: TRBD2; CDR3: CATTAGTSGETQYF; DNA: TGTGCCACCACCGCCGGGACTAGCGGAGAGACCCAGTACTTC
V: TRBV29-1; length: 13; J: TRBJ1-2; size: -; D: TRBD1; CDR3: CSVRWDSNYGYTF; DNA: TGCAGCGTGAGATGGGACAGCAACTATGGCTACACCTTC
V: TRBV3-1/TRBV3-2; length: 15; J: TRBJ1-2; size: -; D: TRBD1; CDR3: CASSQEIRGRVGYTF; DNA: TGTGCCAGCAGCCAAGAAATAAGGGGGCGTGTTGGCTACACCTTC
V: TRBV4-2; length: 15; J: TRBJ2-1; size: -; D: TRBD2; CDR3: CASSPRLADYNEQFF; DNA: TGTGCCAGCAGCCCTAGACTAGCGGATTACAATGAGCAGTTCTTC
V: TRBV10-3; length: 16; J: TRBJ1-3; size: -; D: TRBD1; CDR3: CAITQRQGASGNTIYF; DNA: TGTGCCATCACCCAACGACAGGGGGCGTCTGGAAACACCATATATTTT
V: TRBV19; length: 15; J: TRBJ1-2; size: -; D: -; CDR3: CASNFSPSANYGYTF; DNA: TGTGCCAGTAATTTTAGCCCGTCGGCTAACTATGGCTACACCTTC
V: TRBV16; length: 15; J: TRBJ2-7; size: once; D: TRBD2; CDR3: CASSHSSGRAGEQYF; DNA: TGTGCCAGCAGCCACTCTAGCGGGAGGGCCGGCGAGCAGTACTTC
V: TRBV28; length: 13; J: TRBJ2-1; size: -; D: -; CDR3: CASEHPGLNEQFF; DNA: TGTGCCAGCGAACATCCAGGGCTTAATGAGCAGTTCTTC
V: TRBV21-1; length: 16; J: TRBJ1-5; size: -; D: -; CDR3: CASSRNRGRSNQPQHF; DNA: TGTGCCAGCAGCAGGAACAGGGGCCGGAGCAATCAGCCCCAGCATTTT
V: TRBV6-2/TRBV6-3; length: 16; J: TRBJ2-3; size: once; D: -; CDR3: CASSSDLAGPPGTQYF; DNA: TGTGCCAGCAGTTCCGACCTCGCGGGTCCACCTGGTACGCAGTATTTT
V: TRBV4-3; length: 15; J: TRBJ1-6; size: -; D: -; CDR3: CASSLLGGKNSPLHF; DNA: TGCGCCAGCAGCCTCCTGGGGGGGAAAAATTCACCCCTCCACTTT
V: TRBV10-3; length: 12; J: TRBJ2-1; size: -; D: -; CDR3: CAIRDSYNEQFF; DNA: TGTGCCATCAGGGACAGCTACAATGAGCAGTTCTTC
V: TRBV7-3; length: 15; J: TRBJ1-2; size: -; D: TRBD1; CDR3: CASSFLPGQGGGYTF; DNA: TGTGCCAGCAGCTTTTTACCTGGACAGGGCGGAGGCTACACCTTC
V: TRBV27; length: 15; J: TRBJ2-6; size: -; D: -; CDR3: CASRRTGPGANVLTF; DNA: TGTGCCAGCAGGCGAACAGGGCCCGGGGCCAACGTCCTGACTTTC
V: TRBV9; length: 16; J: TRBJ1-1; size: once; D: -; CDR3: CASSVGRQPMNTEAFF; DNA: TGTGCCAGCAGCGTAGGCAGGCAGCCCATGAACACTGAAGCTTTCTTT